This is a list of T cell receptor beta chains from one sample in a study of blood T cell repertoires in COVID-19. TCRdb's copy holds only in-frame clones and misses some; the assay was immunoSEQ multiplex PCR. The profile shows fewer than 120,000 clones, approximately 79% of them singletons. Specimen: peripheral blood. These receptors all stem from a woman aged 80 or over with active or convalescent COVID-19. The CDR3 runs from the conserved cysteine through the conserved F or W. A D gene is named only where the DNA matches it firmly. Clone sizes are given selectively: once, few, many, or a class where the clone is expanded.

j_call | clone_size | d_call | v_call | cdr3_nt | cdr3_aa
TRBJ2-7 | few | - | TRBV7-9 | TGTGCCAGCAGCTTAGGCACAGGGCTTTACGAGCAGTACTTC | CASSLGTGLYEQYF
TRBJ1-2 | - | - | TRBV28 | TGTGCCAGCAGCCCAACCAGGTCCGGCTACACCTTC | CASSPTRSGYTF
TRBJ2-5 | once | TRBD2 | TRBV7-3 | TGTGCCAGCAGCTTAAGAGCGGGAGGGCCGATGGCCCAGTACTTC | CASSLRAGGPMAQYF
TRBJ1-1 | few | - | TRBV4-1 | TGCGCCAGCAGCCAGAACGACAGGCCCCCTGAAGCTTTCTTT | CASSQNDRPPEAFF
TRBJ2-3 | - | TRBD2 | TRBV18 | TGTGCCAGCTCACCGATAGCGGGAGAGGTCACAGATACGCAGTATTTT | CASSPIAGEVTDTQYF
TRBJ2-1 | - | - | TRBV5-4 | TGTGCCAGCAGCTTGTATCCGGGCAATGAGCAGTTCTTC | CASSLYPGNEQFF
TRBJ2-5 | - | - | TRBV3-1/TRBV3-2 | TGTGCCAGCAGCCAAGAGTCTGGGACTCCCGATACCCAAGAGACCCAGTACTTC | CASSQESGTPDTQETQYF
TRBJ1-5 | - | TRBD1 | TRBV5-8 | TGTGCCAGCAGCTGGACAGGGATGGGCAATCAGCCCCAGCATTTT | CASSWTGMGNQPQHF
TRBJ1-5 | - | - | TRBV12-3/TRBV12-4 | TGTGCCAGCAGTTTTCAGTTCAATCAGCCCCAGCATTTT | CASSFQFNQPQHF
TRBJ1-2 | - | TRBD1 | TRBV2 | TGTGCCAGCAGACCAGGGACAGGCGGATATGGCTACACCTTC | CASRPGTGGYGYTF
TRBJ1-5 | few | - | TRBV19 | TGTGCCAGTAGCTTCCAGGGTTCTCAGCCCCAGCATTTT | CASSFQGSQPQHF
TRBJ2-1 | - | - | TRBV21-1 | TGTGCCAGCAGCAACCTTCCGGGACTAGCGGGAGGGCCTTATGAGCAGTTCTTC | CASSNLPGLAGGPYEQFF
TRBJ2-1 | - | TRBD2 | TRBV6-1 | TGTGCCAGCAGTGAGGAGACTAGCAGGTACAATGAGCAGTTCTTC | CASSEETSRYNEQFF
TRBJ2-6 | - | - | TRBV5-4 | TGTGCCAGCGAGGCATGGGGTCGGGATGGGGCCAACGTCCTGACTTTC | CASEAWGRDGANVLTF
TRBJ1-1 | - | - | TRBV10-3 | TGTGCCATCAGTGACCAGTTAAACACTGAAGCTTTCTTT | CAISDQLNTEAFF
TRBJ2-5 | - | TRBD2 | TRBV29-1 | TGCAGCGTTGCTAGCGGGAGGGAGACCCAGTACTTC | CSVASGRETQYF
TRBJ1-5 | - | - | TRBV28 | TGTGCCAGCAGTTTGCGTACCTGGGGCAGCAATCAGCCCCAGCATTTT | CASSLRTWGSNQPQHF
TRBJ2-5 | - | - | TRBV5-1 | TGCGCCAGCAGCTCAGGGACTCCCCTTTTGGAGACCCAGTACTTC | CASSSGTPLLETQYF
TRBJ2-1 | - | TRBD2 | TRBV2 | TGTGCCAGCAGTGATCTTGGTAGCGGGTACGGGAATGAGCAGTTCTTC | CASSDLGSGYGNEQFF
TRBJ2-7 | - | - | TRBV5-5 | TGTGCCAGCAGCTTGGCGCCGGTTACCTACGAGCAGTACTTC | CASSLAPVTYEQYF
TRBJ1-1 | - | - | TRBV3-1/TRBV3-2 | TGTGCCAGCAGCCGCCGACACTCCATGAACACTGAAGCTTTCTTT | CASSRRHSMNTEAFF
TRBJ2-7 | few | - | TRBV28 | TGTGCCAGCAGTGAACAAGGAGGGCGGGCGGCCCTTCCCTACGAGCAGTACTTC | CASSEQGGRAALPYEQYF
TRBJ2-7 | - | TRBD2 | TRBV11-2 | TGTGCCAGCACCTCGAATATGGGACTAGCGGGATACTTC | CASTSNMGLAGYF
TRBJ1-2 | few | - | TRBV6-1 | TGTGCCAGCAGTGAAGTACCCCACGGGGTTGGGGGCTACACCTTC | CASSEVPHGVGGYTF
TRBJ2-7 | - | TRBD2 | TRBV4-1 | TGCGCCAGCAGCCTCACCTTGACTAGCGGGCAGACCTACGAGCAGTACTTC | CASSLTLTSGQTYEQYF
TRBJ2-3 | - | TRBD2 | TRBV11-3 | TGTGCCAGCAGCTTAGGACTTACTAGCGGGGAAGACACAGATACGCAGTATTTT | CASSLGLTSGEDTDTQYF
TRBJ2-5 | - | - | TRBV29-1 | TGCAGCGCCGGCCTTAACCGGGGCCAAGAGACCCAGTACTTC | CSAGLNRGQETQYF
TRBJ2-2 | - | - | TRBV2 | TGTGCCAGCAGTGATAGGACAGCCAACACCGGGGAGCTGTTTTTT | CASSDRTANTGELFF
TRBJ2-2 | - | TRBD1 | TRBV19 | TGTGCCAGTAGTAGGGACAGGGAGTACACCGGGGAGCTGTTTTTT | CASSRDREYTGELFF
TRBJ1-1 | - | - | TRBV7-9 | TGTGCCAGCAGCTTCTCGGGGTACACTGAAGCTTTCTTT | CASSFSGYTEAFF
TRBJ1-5 | - | - | TRBV6-5 | TGTGCCAGCAGTTATGCGGGTAACCAGCCCCAGCATTTT | CASSYAGNQPQHF
TRBJ1-6 | few | - | TRBV28 | TGTGCCAGCAGCCTTACCGGGACACCACCCCCCCTCCACTTT | CASSLTGTPPPLHF
TRBJ2-5 | few | - | TRBV5-4 | TGTGCCAGCAGTTCTACCGACGGAGGAGAGACCCAGTACTTC | CASSSTDGGETQYF
TRBJ2-5 | - | TRBD2 | TRBV6-5 | TGTGCCAGCACCAAAATGGGACTAGCGGAAGAGACCCAGTACTTC | CASTKMGLAEETQYF
TRBJ2-3 | - | TRBD2 | TRBV27 | TGTGCCAGCAGTCCCAACCCGATAGCGGGAGGGTTCACAGATACGCAGTATTTT | CASSPNPIAGGFTDTQYF
TRBJ2-7 | - | TRBD2 | TRBV7-8 | TGTGCCAGCAGCCCTAGACTAGCGGGAGTTTACGAGCAGTACTTC | CASSPRLAGVYEQYF
TRBJ1-5 | - | - | TRBV11-2 | TGTGCCAGCAGCTTAGAGGCAGATCAGCCCCAGCATTTT | CASSLEADQPQHF
TRBJ2-5 | - | TRBD2 | TRBV5-1 | TGCGCCAGCAGCTTGGGAGCTAGCGGGAGGGCAGAGACCCAGTACTTC | CASSLGASGRAETQYF
TRBJ2-5 | - | - | TRBV10-3 | TGTGCCATCAGCCCGGGACAACAAGAGACCCAGTACTTC | CAISPGQQETQYF
TRBJ1-5 | - | - | TRBV28 | TGTGCCAGCAGTCCCTTTGCGCAGCCCCAGCATTTT | CASSPFAQPQHF
TRBJ2-1 | - | TRBD1 | TRBV7-9 | TGTGCCAGCAGCTTACCCGAGGACAGGGGGATTGGTAATGAGCAGTTCTTC | CASSLPEDRGIGNEQFF
TRBJ1-2 | - | - | TRBV2 | TGTGCCAGCAGCCCAGGGGACTATGGCTACACCTTC | CASSPGDYGYTF
TRBJ1-5 | - | - | TRBV21-1 | TGTGCCAGCAGCAATACCCGCAGGGGCGTTCATCGTGGCAATCAGCCCCAGCATTTT | CASSNTRRGVHRGNQPQHF
TRBJ2-7 | few | TRBD1 | TRBV19 | TGTGCCAGTAGTCCCCGAGGGGGACAGAGAAGTTACGAGCAGTACTTC | CASSPRGGQRSYEQYF
TRBJ1-5 | few | TRBD1 | TRBV24-1 | TGTGCCACCAGTGACCGACAGGGGTCGAGCAATCAGCCCCAGCATTTT | CATSDRQGSSNQPQHF
TRBJ2-2 | - | - | TRBV24-1 | TGTGCCACCAGTGATTTGAGAGCTATGAGCACCGGGGAGCTGTTTTTT | CATSDLRAMSTGELFF
TRBJ1-5 | - | TRBD1 | TRBV7-6 | TGTGCCAGCAGCGCAAAGCAGGGGGCCAGCCAGCCCCAGCATTTT | CASSAKQGASQPQHF
TRBJ2-1 | - | TRBD2 | TRBV15 | TGTGCCACCAGCGGAGGAAGCGGGAGGGGAGACAATGAGCAGTTCTTC | CATSGGSGRGDNEQFF
TRBJ1-2 | - | - | TRBV2 | TGTGCCAGCAGGTCAACAGGGCAGTTCTATGGCTACACCTTC | CASRSTGQFYGYTF
TRBJ2-1 | - | - | TRBV9 | TGTGCCAGCAGCGTGGACTTTCCGAGCTCCTACAATGAGCAGTTCTTC | CASSVDFPSSYNEQFF
TRBJ2-2 | - | - | TRBV29-1 | TGCAGCGTTGAACGGGAGAGGGGTACCGGGGAGCTGTTTTTT | CSVERERGTGELFF
TRBJ2-1 | - | - | TRBV2 | TGTGCCAGCAGTGGCAGGGGCAATGAGCAGTTCTTC | CASSGRGNEQFF
TRBJ2-1 | - | - | TRBV5-4 | TGTGCCAGCAGCCCCTTGAGGGAAGTTGAGCAGTTCTTC | CASSPLREVEQFF
TRBJ1-1 | - | - | TRBV11-2 | TGTGCCAGCAGCTTAATGAGGGTTAGGAGTGGCGCTGAAGCTTTCTTT | CASSLMRVRSGAEAFF
TRBJ2-7 | - | - | TRBV7-9 | TGTGCCAGCAGCCGGGATGAGCAGTACTTC | CASSRDEQYF
TRBJ1-3 | - | TRBD1 | TRBV10-3 | TGTGCCATCAGTGAGTCTAGGGACAGGCGAAACACCATATATTTT | CAISESRDRRNTIYF
TRBJ1-5 | - | TRBD1 | TRBV28 | TGTGCCAGCAGTTTCCGGACAGGTAATCAGCCCCAGCATTTT | CASSFRTGNQPQHF